The 22 T cell receptor beta chains in this list originate from one sample, sequenced in a study of blood T cell repertoires in COVID-19. TCRdb's copy holds only in-frame clones and misses some; the assay was immunoSEQ multiplex PCR. Here the sample spans under 250,000 clones, 80% being singletons. The source material was peripheral blood. The receptor source for this set is a human donor in a cohort sampled during active COVID-19.

This clone was seen only a few times. V usage is TRBV3-1 (or the pseudogene TRBV3-2) and J usage is TRBJ2-1, with 10 bases that match TRBD2. CDR3 size: 17 residues. Germline-derived CDR1 and CDR2 are LGHDT and YNNKEL (reference sequence). Trimming cost V 5 bases and J 7 bases; bases outside gene matches: 14. The CDR3 here is CASSYADPSGGGNEQFF. The CDR3 DNA is TGTGCCAGCAGCTACGCCGACCCTAGCGGGGGTGGAAATGAGCAGTTCTTC.

This rearrangement joins TRBV18 to TRBJ1-2; 10 bases agree with TRBD1. Germline trimming cut 2 bases from V and 4 bases from J; bases unmatched to any gene: 7. Germline V CDR1 and CDR2: KGHSH, LQKENI. There are 16 residues in the CDR3. CDR3 in amino acids: CASSPSPGQGGYGYTF. The CDR3, as DNA: TGTGCCAGCTCACCATCGCCCGGACAGGGGGGCTATGGCTACACCTTC.

This sequence joins TRBV19 and TRBJ1-5, with 7 bases lining up with TRBD1. With 6 bases clipped from V and 2 bases from J, the junction kept 13 bases outside the gene matches. The CDR3 runs to 17 residues. In germline, CDR1 is LNHDA, CDR2 SQIVND (reference sequence). The CDR3 spells CASSRLGQAQRNQPQHF. As DNA, the CDR3 is TGTGCCAGTAGCCGCCTTGGACAGGCCCAGCGCAATCAGCCCCAGCATTTT.

This chain connects TRBV6-1 to TRBJ1-2; D not resolved. Per the germline V gene, CDR1 is MNHNS and CDR2 is SASEGT. The length of the CDR3 is 13 residues. The V and J ends lost 3 bases and 1 base respectively, with 6 bases between them. The CDR3 protein is CASSERVNYGYTF. Written as DNA, the CDR3 is TGTGCCAGCAGTGAGAGGGTTAACTATGGCTACACCTTC.

In nucleotides, the CDR3 is TGTGCCAGTAGTATAAGGGCGGCGGGGGCGAACGAGCAGTACTTC. It yields the protein CASSIRAAGANEQYF. This chain joins TRBV19 and TRBJ2-7, with D possibly being TRBD2 (7 bases). The CDR3 is 15 residues long. Germline V gives CDR1 LNHDA, CDR2 SQIVND (reference sequence). V lost 2 bases, J lost 5 bases, and 16 bases lay in between.

This sequence joins TRBV18 and TRBJ2-7; TRBD1 is a possible D gene (6 bases). The CDR3 length is 15 residues. In germline, CDR1 is KGHSH, CDR2 LQKENI. The V gene lost 3 bases and the J gene lost 6 bases, with 18 bases spanning the gap. Here the CDR3 DNA reads TGTGCCAGCTCACCGAACGTTTTCCCACAGGGCGAGCAGTACTTC. Protein sequence: CASSPNVFPQGEQYF.

The rearrangement uses TRBV7-9 and TRBJ2-1; 9 bases agree with TRBD1. CDR1 is SEHNR, CDR2 FQNEAQ, per germline (reference sequence). The CDR3 has 15 amino acids. V lost 5 bases and J lost 3; bases outside the gene matches: 5. CDR3 sequence reads: CASSKDRGLYNEQFF. Here the CDR3 DNA reads TGTGCCAGCAGCAAGGACAGGGGCCTCTACAATGAGCAGTTCTTC.

The CDR3 sequence is CASSEGQVLSNYGYTF. CDR3 nucleotides: TGTGCCAGCTCAGAGGGACAGGTTCTTTCTAACTATGGCTACACCTTC. The rearrangement uses TRBV18 and TRBJ1-2, with 8 nucleotides matching TRBD1. The CDR3 has 16 amino acids. Germline loops: CDR1 KGHSH, CDR2 LQKENI. Losses at the gene ends were 5 bases for V and 0 bases for J; bases not matched to a gene: 8.

The gene calls are TRBV6-5 and TRBJ2-5; 10 bases align to TRBD2. The V gene end was trimmed by 6 bases and the J gene end by 4 bases; junction bases not matched to a gene: 8. Looked up from germline, CDR1 is MNHEY and CDR2 is SVGAGI. CDR3 length: 15 residues. The CDR3, as DNA: TGTGCCAGCAGCGATAGCGGGAGGTTGGGAGAGACCCAGTACTTC. Protein sequence: CASSDSGRLGETQYF.

This sequence joins TRBV5-1 and TRBJ1-1, with D possibly being TRBD1 (6 bases). The CDR3 contains 14 residues. Looked up from germline, CDR1 is SGHRS and CDR2 is YFSETQ. V was clipped by 4 bases and J by 1 base, with 11 bases between them. The CDR3 is CASSALQGNTEAFF. For the CDR3, the DNA is TGCGCCAGCAGCGCACTACAGGGGAACACTGAAGCTTTCTTT.

This chain joins TRBV18 and TRBJ1-1; 7 bases align to TRBD1. This CDR3 contains 15 residues. The germline V gene encodes CDR1 KGHSH and CDR2 LQKENI. V lost 3 bases, J lost 1 base, and 5 bases stayed unmatched. CDR3 sequence (DNA): TGTGCCAGCTCACCTAATCAGGGGGAGAACACTGAAGCTTTCTTT. As protein: CASSPNQGENTEAFF.

The chain joins TRBV14 to TRBJ2-5; tentatively, D is TRBD2 (6 bases). Germline V gene lookup returns CDR1 SGHDN and CDR2 FVKESK. Trimming left V 3 bases short and J 2 bases short, with 7 bases between. The CDR3 covers 13 residues. CDR3 DNA sequence: TGTGCCAGCAGCCAGGGACTGCAAGAGACCCAGTACTTC. It codes for CASSQGLQETQYF. The full variable domain, rest sourced from reference TRBV14 and TRBJ2-5, is EAGVTQFPSHSVIEKGQTVTLRCDPISGHDNLYWYRRVMGKEIKFLLHFVKESKQDESGMPNNRFLAERTGGTYSTLKVQPAELEDSGVYFCASSQGLQETQYFGPGTRLLVL.

V gene TRBV18 combines with J gene TRBJ1-2; 8 bases map to TRBD1. The J segment lost 0 bases and the V segment lost 3 bases, leaving 3 bases of the junction unmatched. Germline V gives CDR1 KGHSH, CDR2 LQKENI. The CDR3 contains 15 residues. The CDR3 loop reads CASSPGQGSNYGYTF. The DNA for the CDR3 is TGTGCCAGCTCACCCGGACAGGGATCTAACTATGGCTACACCTTC. The whole variable domain, remainder taken from reference TRBV18 and TRBJ1-2, is NAGVMQNPRHLVRRRGQEARLRCSPMKGHSHVYWYRQLPEEGLKFMVYLQKENIIDESGMPKERFSAEFPKEGPSILRIQQVVRGDSAAYFCASSPGQGSNYGYTFGSGTRLTVV.

The chain employs TRBV11-3 and TRBJ2-2; TRBD2 matches at 13 bases. Germline lookup yields CDR1 SGHNT and CDR2 YENEEA. Losses at the gene ends were 5 bases for V and 5 bases for J; bases not matched to a gene: 11. The length of the CDR3 is 18 residues. The CDR3 DNA reads as TGTGCCAGCAGCATACGGACTAGCGGGGGCCGGGAAACCGGGGAGCTGTTTTTT. This encodes CASSIRTSGGRETGELFF.

The chain uses TRBV7-9 and TRBJ2-3, with a tentative D call TRBD1 (6 bases). The CDR3 spans 10 residues. CDR1 and CDR2 from the germline V gene are SEHNR and FQNEAQ (reference sequence). The V end was cut by 6 bases, the J end by 9 bases, with 7 bases between. CDR3 nucleotides: TGTGCCAGCAGAACAGGGACGCAGTATTTT. This translates into CASRTGTQYF. The full variable domain, completed using reference TRBV7-9 and TRBJ2-3, is DTGVSQNPRHKITKRGQNVTFRCDPISEHNRLYWYRQTLGQGPEFLTYFQNEAQLEKSRLLSDRFSAERPKGSFSTLEIQRTEQGDSAMYLCASRTGTQYFGPGTRLTVL.

This chain uses TRBV5-3 with TRBJ2-5; D might be TRBD1 (6 bases). TRBV5-3 is marked as an open reading frame, function uncertain. V was pared by 4 bases and J by 2 bases, with 15 bases between. The CDR3 is 15 amino acids. CDR3 DNA sequence: TGTGCCAGAAGCGCTCAGGGGATTCAACAAGAGACCCAGTACTTC. It translates to CARSAQGIQQETQYF.

The chain couples TRBV10-3 to TRBJ2-7; 7 positions match TRBD2. V lost 3 bases to trimming and J lost 1 base; unmatched junction nucleotides: 6. CDR3 length: 15 residues. Germline V gene data show CDR1 as ENHRY and CDR2 as SYGVKD. The CDR3 bases are TGTGCCATCAGTGATGGAGCGGGAAAGTCCTACGAGCAGTACTTC. Translated: CAISDGAGKSYEQYF.

V is TRBV18 and J is TRBJ1-3, with 10 bases that match TRBD1. Per the germline V gene, CDR1 is KGHSH and CDR2 is LQKENI. J lost 1 base, V lost 3 bases, and 15 bases had no gene match. The CDR3 contains 20 residues. The CDR3 sequence is CASSPFSGTGVFLSGNTIYF. The CDR3 nucleotides read TGTGCCAGCTCACCCTTCTCCGGGACAGGGGTATTTCTTTCTGGAAACACCATATATTTT. The whole variable domain, remainder taken from reference TRBV18 and TRBJ1-3, is NAGVMQNPRHLVRRRGQEARLRCSPMKGHSHVYWYRQLPEEGLKFMVYLQKENIIDESGMPKERFSAEFPKEGPSILRIQQVVRGDSAAYFCASSPFSGTGVFLSGNTIYFGEGSWLTVV.

CDR3: CASSSGQEEVYGYTF. The CDR3 DNA is TGTGCCAGCAGTTCGGGACAGGAGGAAGTCTATGGCTACACCTTC. The V gene is TRBV6-5, the J gene TRBJ1-2; TRBD1 aligns across 8 bases. CDR3 length equals 15 residues. The ends lost 4 bases at V and 4 bases at J; junction bases unmatched: 8. Germline lookup yields CDR1 MNHEY and CDR2 SVGAGI.

J is TRBJ2-7 and V is TRBV5-5; tentatively, D is TRBD1 (6 bases). CDR1 SGHKS and CDR2 YYEKEE come from the germline V gene (reference sequence). This CDR3 contains 14 residues. V was trimmed by 0 bases and J by 5 bases, leaving 12 bases between them. This chain's CDR3 is CASSLGPGAHEQYF. In DNA, the CDR3 is TGTGCCAGCAGCTTGGGACCAGGGGCCCACGAGCAGTACTTC. The full variable domain, its missing parts supplied by reference TRBV5-5 and TRBJ2-7, is DAGVTQSPTHLIKTRGQQVTLRCSPISGHKSVSWYQQVLGQGPQFIFQYYEKEERGRGNFPDRFSARQFPNYSSELNVNALLLGDSALYLCASSLGPGAHEQYFGPGTRLTVT.

CDR3 sequence (DNA): TGTGCCTGGGGGCAACTAGCAAGGGAGCAGTTCTTC. Translation: CAWGQLAREQFF. This chain connects TRBV30 to TRBJ2-1, with TRBD2 as a possible D gene (6 bases). The length of the CDR3 is 12 residues. Germline V lookup: CDR1 GTSNPN, CDR2 SVGIG (reference sequence). Trimming shortened V by 5 bases and J by 10 bases, and 15 bases separated the two germline ends.

This sequence joins TRBV9 and TRBJ2-2; D is unclear. Germline assignment: CDR1 SGDLS and CDR2 YYNGEE. This CDR3 comprises 13 residues. Trimming stripped 0 bases from V and 6 bases from J, with 6 bases between. As DNA, the CDR3 is TGTGCCAGCAGCGTAGACGGGTCCGGGGAGCTGTTTTTT. Its translation is CASSVDGSGELFF.